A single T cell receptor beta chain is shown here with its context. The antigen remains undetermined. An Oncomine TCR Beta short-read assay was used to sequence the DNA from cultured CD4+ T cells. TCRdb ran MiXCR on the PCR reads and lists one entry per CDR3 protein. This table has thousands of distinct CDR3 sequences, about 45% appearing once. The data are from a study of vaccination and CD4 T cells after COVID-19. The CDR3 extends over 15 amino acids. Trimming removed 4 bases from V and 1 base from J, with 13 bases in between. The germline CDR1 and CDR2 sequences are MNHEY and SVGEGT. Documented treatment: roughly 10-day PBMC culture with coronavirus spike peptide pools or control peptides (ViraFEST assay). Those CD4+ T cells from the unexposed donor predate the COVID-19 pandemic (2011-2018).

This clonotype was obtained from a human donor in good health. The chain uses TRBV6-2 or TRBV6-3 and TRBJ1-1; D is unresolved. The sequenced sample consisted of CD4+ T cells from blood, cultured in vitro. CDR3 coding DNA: TGTGCCAGCAGTTCCCTGGTCCCCAAGAACACTGAAGCTTTCTTT. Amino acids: CASSSLVPKNTEAFF.